This T cell receptor beta chain was captured by sequencing in a study of T cells in narcolepsy. Clones were read by immunoSEQ multiplex PCR, and TCRdb kept only the in-frame ones, dropping some. The sample contains 30,000 or so clones, about four fifths of which appear only once. Germline CDR1 reads SGDLS; CDR2 reads YYNGEE. This CDR3 contains 15 residues. V was cut by 3 bases and J by 3 bases, with 13 bases left in between. This clone is a singleton in its sample. The V and J genes are TRBV9 and TRBJ2-1; D possibly uses TRBD1 or TRBD2 (5 bases each). Sequences were obtained from CD45RA- memory CD4+ T cells from PBMCs. This sequence originates from a human donor with narcolepsy. The DNA for the CDR3 is TGTGCCAGCAGCGCCGCGAGTGGGGGCTACAATGAGCAGTTCTTC. Its protein is CASSAASGGYNEQFF.